The T cell receptor beta chain described here comes from a study of CD8+ T cells in alopecia areata. On the study more broadly: Each of the treated patients was given oral tofacitinib, 5 to 10 mg twice daily, for moderate-to-severe alopecia areata. Tofacitinib exposure lasted 6 to 18 months, followed by 6 months off drug. Severity scoring for treated patients was based on the percentage of affected scalp area.

Treatment here: oral pan-JAK inhibitor, 5-10 mg twice daily. Germline values: CDR1 SEHNR, CDR2 FQNEAQ (reference sequence). CDR3 length equals 14 residues. The V end was cut by 5 bases, the J end by 10 bases, with 18 bases between. Following extraction, RNA underwent reverse transcription to cDNA, which served as the sequencing template. Assay used: immunoSEQ multiplex PCR; TCRdb lists only in-frame clones, some missing. The repertoire holds roughly 40,000 clones, more than 90% seen once, with under 20% in the top ten. The sequences come from CD8+ T cells sorted from blood, collected at week 24, from a patient treated with tofacitinib. The receptor was isolated from a human donor with alopecia areata. This chain links TRBV7-9 with TRBJ2-1; D is unresolved. In DNA form, the CDR3 reads TGTGCCAGCAGCCCCTCCTCCGGATACGTCGAGCAGTTCTTC. Protein sequence: CASSPSSGYVEQFF.